The 19 T cell receptor beta chains reported below all come from one sample, sequenced in a study of blood T cell repertoires in COVID-19 (dated by TCRdb to 2019 to 2021). Receptor libraries were prepared by the immunoSEQ multiplex PCR assay. TCRdb took over this immuneACCESS table, retaining in-frame rearrangements with V and J assigned. Such tables are incomplete; in checked studies, under half of the missing clones stem from an unresolved V gene, and the remainder is unexplained. The sample profile shows around 300,000 clones; around 90% of them were found once. 2% to 3% of the sample is in the top ten clones. The sequenced sample was peripheral blood. The receptor source for this set is a man between 18 and 29 years old with active or convalescent COVID-19.

The chain links TRBV6-5 to TRBJ2-7, with D possibly being TRBD1 (6 bases). Germline V gene sequence: CDR1 MNHEY, CDR2 SVGAGI. This CDR3 contains 14 residues. Trimming left V 4 bases short and J 7 bases short, with 17 bases between. Written as DNA, the CDR3 is TGTGCCAGCAGTTCACGACAGGCGATTAGGGAGCAGTACTTC. The encoded protein is CASSSRQAIREQYF.

The chain employs TRBV4-1 and TRBJ1-4; D gene uncertain. Per the germline V gene, CDR1 is MGHRA and CDR2 is YSYEKL. This CDR3 contains 14 residues. Trimming stripped 2 bases from V and 5 bases from J, with 9 bases between. CDR3 nucleotides: TGCGCCAGCAGCCAAAACAGTTTAAATGAAAAACTGTTTTTT. Encoded protein: CASSQNSLNEKLFF.

The rearrangement uses TRBV28 and TRBJ1-2; 7 bases map to TRBD1. Trimming removed 6 bases from V and 4 bases from J; junction bases left unmatched: 8. The CDR3 totals 14 residues. The germline gives CDR1 MDHEN, CDR2 SYDVKM. CDR3 nucleotide sequence: TGTGCCAGCAGGGCCCTCAGGGGGTTCTATGGCTACACCTTC. Its protein is CASRALRGFYGYTF.

This chain's CDR3 is CASSYPGGIGEKLFF. The CDR3, as DNA: TGTGCCAGCAGTTACCCAGGGGGCATCGGTGAAAAACTGTTTTTT. The chain joins TRBV6-6 to TRBJ1-4; TRBD1 aligns across 8 bases. Germline loops: CDR1 MNHNY, CDR2 SVGAGI (reference sequence). The V gene end was trimmed by 2 bases and the J gene end by 7 bases; junction bases not matched to a gene: 6. This CDR3 is 15 amino acids long.

The V call is TRBV5-1, the J call TRBJ2-1, with 13 bases fitting TRBD2. This CDR3 has 15 amino acids. Germline trimming cut 3 bases from V and 4 bases from J; bases unmatched to any gene: 1. Germline-derived CDR1 and CDR2 are SGHRS and YFSETQ. The CDR3 is CASSSGLAGYNEQFF. CDR3 in DNA: TGCGCCAGCAGCTCGGGACTAGCGGGATACAATGAGCAGTTCTTC. Filled out from reference TRBV5-1 and TRBJ2-1, the complete variable domain reads KAGVTQTPRYLIKTRGQQVTLSCSPISGHRSVSWYQQTPGQGLQFLFEYFSETQRNKGNFPGRFSGRQFSNSRSEMNVSTLELGDSALYLCASSSGLAGYNEQFFGPGTRLTVL.

This chain links TRBV5-4 with TRBJ2-1; possibly TRBD2 for D (7 bases). CDR1 and CDR2 from the germline V gene are SGHNT and YYREEE (reference sequence). Trimming shortened V by 2 bases and J by 4 bases, and 10 bases separated the two germline ends. CDR3 length: 14 amino acids. CDR3 DNA sequence: TGTGCCAGCAGCTTCGGGGGGCCGTACAATGAGCAGTTCTTC. Translating gives CASSFGGPYNEQFF.

The chain uses TRBV5-1 and TRBJ2-1; 11 nucleotides align to TRBD1. CDR3 length: 15 amino acids. The V gene end was trimmed by 4 bases and the J gene end by 4 bases; junction bases not matched to a gene: 4. CDR1 is SGHRS, CDR2 YFSETQ, per germline. CDR3 nucleotides: TGCGCCAGCAGCATGGGGACAGGGGGATACAATGAGCAGTTCTTC. This gives the protein CASSMGTGGYNEQFF.

The V call is TRBV11-2, the J call TRBJ1-6; D is ambiguous. Trimming pared 6 bases from V and 4 bases from J, leaving 10 bases between. Per germline, CDR1 SGHAT and CDR2 FQNNGV. The length of the CDR3 is 14 residues. In DNA, the CDR3 is TGTGCCAGCAGACCAACAGCATATAATTCACCCCTCCACTTT. This gives the protein CASRPTAYNSPLHF.

The chain couples TRBV4-1 to TRBJ2-3; TRBD1 matches 11 bases. This CDR3 spans 16 amino acids. The germline V gene encodes CDR1 MGHRA and CDR2 YSYEKL. Trimming removed 4 bases from V and 7 bases from J; junction bases left unmatched: 10. As DNA, the CDR3 is TGCGCCAGCAGCCGGGGGGACAGGGGGTCGGGCTATACGCAGTATTTT. Translating it yields CASSRGDRGSGYTQYF.

This chain joins TRBV11-3 and TRBJ2-1; 8 nucleotides match TRBD1. CDR1 is SGHNT and CDR2 is YENEEA in the germline V gene. V lost 5 bases, J lost 5 bases, and 5 bases stayed unmatched. The length of the CDR3 is 14 residues. As DNA, the CDR3 is TGTGCCAGCAGCAAGAGACAGGGGAACAATGAGCAGTTCTTC. This encodes CASSKRQGNNEQFF.

This rearrangement joins TRBV9 to TRBJ1-2; a weak D match, TRBD1 (5 bases). V shed 7 bases and J shed 6 bases, with 16 bases lying between them. CDR1 is SGDLS, CDR2 YYNGEE, per germline. This CDR3 spans 13 amino acids. The CDR3 region is CASRGISGDGYTF. CDR3 DNA sequence: TGTGCCAGCCGAGGGATTTCGGGGGATGGCTACACCTTC. The full variable domain, rest sourced from reference TRBV9 and TRBJ1-2, is DSGVTQTPKHLITATGQRVTLRCSPRSGDLSVYWYQQSLDQGLQFLIQYYNGEERAKGNILERFSAQQFPDLHSELNLSSLELGDSALYFCASRGISGDGYTFGSGTRLTVV.

The rearrangement joins TRBV3-1 (or the pseudogene TRBV3-2) to TRBJ1-3, with 7 bases that match TRBD1. Trimming removed 5 bases from V and 0 bases from J; junction bases left unmatched: 4. This CDR3 region has 15 residues. From germline, CDR1 is LGHDT and CDR2 YNNKEL (reference sequence). The CDR3 bases are TGTGCCAGCAGCTATTGGGACAGCTCTGGAAACACCATATATTTT. Translated, it gives CASSYWDSSGNTIYF.

The chain is built from TRBV28 and TRBJ2-1; D is unclear. The CDR3 covers 15 residues. Germline loops: CDR1 MDHEN, CDR2 SYDVKM. Trimming left V 1 base short and J 0 bases short, with 7 bases between. In nucleotides, the CDR3 is TGTGCCAGCAGTTTATACGGGTTCTCCTACAATGAGCAGTTCTTC. Translation: CASSLYGFSYNEQFF.

The chain uses TRBV5-1 and TRBJ2-2; TRBD1 matches at 7 bases. CDR3 size: 13 residues. With 3 bases clipped from V and 7 bases from J, the junction kept 3 bases outside the gene matches. From germline, CDR1 is SGHRS and CDR2 YFSETQ. CDR3 region: CASSSDRDGELFF. In DNA form, the CDR3 reads TGCGCCAGCAGCTCAGACAGGGACGGGGAGCTGTTTTTT. The full variable domain, in which reference TRBV5-1 and TRBJ2-2 provide the parts outside the CDR3, is KAGVTQTPRYLIKTRGQQVTLSCSPISGHRSVSWYQQTPGQGLQFLFEYFSETQRNKGNFPGRFSGRQFSNSRSEMNVSTLELGDSALYLCASSSDRDGELFFGEGSRLTVL.

The chain links TRBV19 to TRBJ2-1; D not resolved. CDR1 is LNHDA and CDR2 is SQIVND in the germline V gene (reference sequence). V was trimmed by 7 bases and J by 0 bases, leaving 13 bases between them. The CDR3 totals 15 residues. This chain's CDR3 is CASKGATNSYNEQFF. The CDR3 nucleotides are TGTGCCAGTAAAGGAGCGACCAACTCCTACAATGAGCAGTTCTTC.

The genes are TRBV2 and TRBJ1-3; tentative D call: TRBD1 (5 bases). The CDR3 extends over 15 amino acids. CDR1 is SNHLY and CDR2 is FYNNEI in the germline V gene. Trimming stripped 7 bases from V and 0 bases from J, with 13 bases between. Written as DNA, the CDR3 is TGTGCCAGCATGGGGGGGACGGACTCTGGAAACACCATATATTTT. This codes for CASMGGTDSGNTIYF. The variable domain in full, completed from reference TRBV2 and TRBJ1-3, reads EPEVTQTPSHQVTQMGQEVILRCVPISNHLYFYWYRQILGQKVEFLVSFYNNEISEKSEIFDDQFSVERPDGSNFTLKIRSTKLEDSAMYFCASMGGTDSGNTIYFGEGSWLTVV.

This sequence joins TRBV28 and TRBJ1-5, with TRBD1 matching 7 bases. J was trimmed by 3 bases and V by 7 bases; bases with no gene match: 9. The germline CDR1 and CDR2 sequences are MDHEN and SYDVKM. CDR3 length: 15 residues. In nucleotides, the CDR3 is TGTGCCAGCAAGGGGGCAGGGGTCCTCAATCAGCCCCAGCATTTT. Protein: CASKGAGVLNQPQHF.

The V gene is TRBV16, the J gene TRBJ1-5; D call uncertain. The CDR3 contains 14 residues. Germline V gives CDR1 KGHSY, CDR2 FQNENV. V dropped 3 bases and J dropped 0 bases, with 6 bases sitting between them. This CDR3 reads CASSQVYSNQPQHF. CDR3 bases: TGTGCCAGCAGCCAGGTCTATAGCAATCAGCCCCAGCATTTT.

This clone was counted a few times. J is TRBJ2-1 and V is TRBV5-4, with TRBD2 as a possible D gene (6 bases). V was shortened by 1 base and J by 0 bases, with 11 bases between the two germline ends. Germline CDR1 SGHNT, CDR2 YYREEE (reference sequence). This CDR3 has 16 amino acids. The CDR3 is CASSLRVGSSYNEQFF. The CDR3 region has the DNA TGTGCCAGCAGCTTGAGGGTCGGGAGCTCCTACAATGAGCAGTTCTTC.